The 15 T cell receptor beta chains presented below share a single source sample, sequenced in a study of blood T cells in healthy people across ages. Next came a second PCR, run for about 6 to 11 cycles, which used a sample-barcoded 5' primer along with a J-beta primer mix. TCRdb re-called the 5' RACE reads with MiXCR, one entry per CDR3 protein. This table has just under 550,000 distinct CDR3 sequences, 24% appearing once. Another study also made use of these data, one on T cells of mothers and their children.

Sequenced sample: blood. The source of these receptors is a boy aged 10-17 years in good health.

V usage is TRBV6-5 and J usage is TRBJ2-2; TRBD1 matches at 9 bases. Trimming took 2 bases from V and 0 from J; bases not matched to a gene: 7. The CDR3 sequence is 18 residues long. CDR1 MNHEY and CDR2 SVGAGI come from the germline V gene. CDR3 bases: TGTGCCAGCAGTTACCCGACAGGGGGGAAGACGAACACCGGGGAGCTGTTTTTT. It is translated as CASSYPTGGKTNTGELFF.

This clonotype was seen only a few times. The DNA of the CDR3 is TGTGCCAGCACCCATCCCGAACATCTCACTACTGAAGCTTTCTTT. Translated, it gives CASTHPEHLTTEAFF. V is TRBV2 and J is TRBJ1-1; D is unclear. Germline V gene data show CDR1 as SNHLY and CDR2 as FYNNEI. The CDR3 contains 15 residues. Between the trimmed V and J ends, which lost 7 bases and 5 bases, there was a span of 20 bases.

This clonotype was picked up a small number of times. The chain employs TRBV20-1 and TRBJ2-7; 9 bases align to TRBD1. CDR1 and CDR2 (germline): DFQATT, SNEGSKA (reference sequence). With 5 bases clipped from V and 0 bases from J, the junction kept 11 bases outside the gene matches. This CDR3 region has 16 residues. CDR3 bases: TGCAGTGCTGCCTTAGTTCGGACAGGGGACTCCTACGAGCAGTACTTC. Protein: CSAALVRTGDSYEQYF.

The chain combines TRBV9 with TRBJ2-7; possible D gene TRBD2, 5 bases. Germline CDR1 is SGDLS and CDR2 is YYNGEE. V was shortened by 2 bases and J by 1 base, with 13 bases between the two germline ends. The CDR3 extends over 15 amino acids. CDR3 DNA sequence: TGTGCCAGCAGCGTTTTCGGGGATTCGTCCTACGAGCAGTACTTC. Translated, it gives CASSVFGDSSYEQYF.

This clonotype has more than one count but fewer than ten. V gene TRBV18 combines with J gene TRBJ1-4; D unresolved. CDR1 and CDR2 (germline): KGHSH, LQKENI. The CDR3 loop spans 16 amino acids. V was trimmed by 2 bases and J by 2 bases, leaving 12 bases between them. CDR3 nucleotide sequence: TGTGCCAGCTCACCAAAGACTGAACAGACTAATGAAAAACTGTTTTTT. Its translation: CASSPKTEQTNEKLFF.

V usage is TRBV5-6 and J usage is TRBJ2-1; possible D gene TRBD1, 5 bases. There are 12 residues in the CDR3. The V and J ends lost 4 bases and 10 bases respectively, with 12 bases between them. Per germline, CDR1 SGHDT and CDR2 YYEEEE. The DNA for the CDR3 is TGTGCCAGCAGCACAAGGGCAGGGGAGCAGTTCTTC. Translation: CASSTRAGEQFF.

This CDR3 reads CASSEAAGGLYEQYF. CDR3 bases: TGTGCCAGCAGTGAAGCGGCAGGGGGCCTATACGAGCAGTACTTC. The rearrangement joins TRBV2 to TRBJ2-7; 8 nucleotides align to TRBD1. Germline V gives CDR1 SNHLY, CDR2 FYNNEI. Trimming at V came to 0 bases and at J to 4 bases, leaving 5 bases not matched to a gene. CDR3 length equals 15 residues.

As to this clonotype: A junction end diverges from the germline sequence, so it may reflect a read error. The chain employs TRBV28 and TRBJ2-5; no clear D. The CDR3 is made up of 11 amino acids. Germline lookup yields CDR1 MDHEN and CDR2 SYDVKM. CDR3 protein: CAISFQETQYF. The CDR3 DNA reads TGTGCCATCAGTTTCCAAGAGACCCAGTACTTC. Based on the CDR3 plus reference TRBV28 and TRBJ2-5, the full variable domain is DVKVTQSSRYLVKRTGEKVFLECVQDMDHENMFWYRQDPGLGLRLIYFSYDVKMKEKGDIPEGYSVSREKKERFSLILESASTNQTSMYLCAISFQETQYFGPGTRLLVL.

This clonotype showed up just once. V and J are TRBV28 and TRBJ1-4; 7 bases fit TRBD1. Germline V gene data show CDR1 as MDHEN and CDR2 as SYDVKM. The CDR3 is 14 residues long. With V trimmed by 8 bases and J by 7 bases, 10 bases remained unmatched. The CDR3 bases are TGTGCCAGCGGAGGGAGGGGGCGAAGTGAAAAACTGTTTTTT. It yields the protein CASGGRGRSEKLFF.

On this clonotype itself: One end of the junction is discordant with germline, which a read error may explain. Here the CDR3 DNA reads TGTGCTAGCAGCTCTGGACTAGCGGGGACCGGGGAGCTGTTTTTT. Encoded protein: CASSSGLAGTGELFF. V usage is TRBV7-7 and J usage is TRBJ2-2; TRBD2 matches at 12 bases. Germline CDR1 and CDR2: SSHAT and FNYEAQ (reference sequence). This CDR3 is 15 amino acids long.

The CDR3 sequence: CASRDSGGAYNEQFF. The CDR3 DNA reads as TGCGCCAGCCGGGATAGCGGGGGGGCCTACAATGAGCAGTTCTTC. The chain joins TRBV5-1 to TRBJ2-5; 11 bases are shared with TRBD2. The J call may be in error: the DNA end matches TRBJ2-1 better. Per the germline V gene, CDR1 is SGHRS and CDR2 is YFSETQ. CDR3 length equals 15 residues.

This clonotype was seen a handful of times. The rearrangement uses TRBV14 and TRBJ1-5; 9 bases match TRBD1. Germline CDR1 and CDR2: SGHDN and FVKESK. This CDR3 is built from 15 residues. Losses at the gene ends were 5 bases for V and 2 bases for J; bases not matched to a gene: 4. The CDR3 nucleotides read TGTGCCAGCAGCTACCGGGACAGGGGCAATCAGCCCCAGCATTTT. Translation gives CASSYRDRGNQPQHF.

This chain connects TRBV7-9 to TRBJ2-3, with no clear D. The germline V gene has CDR1 SEHNR and CDR2 FQNEAQ (reference sequence). CDR3 size: 15 residues. V was trimmed by 5 bases and J by 0 bases, leaving 12 bases between them. The CDR3 DNA reads as TGTGCCAGCAGCCGACGGAGTACTAGCACAGATACGCAGTATTTT. It codes for CASSRRSTSTDTQYF.

This chain joins TRBV9 and TRBJ1-1, with D perhaps TRBD1 (5 bases). Trimming pared 0 bases from V and 8 bases from J, leaving 14 bases between. CDR1 and CDR2 (germline): SGDLS, YYNGEE. The CDR3 length is 14 residues. The DNA of the CDR3 is TGTGCCAGCAGCGTAGGACCGGGACGGATGGAAGCTTTCTTT. Translation gives CASSVGPGRMEAFF.

The chain links TRBV12-3 or TRBV12-4 to TRBJ1-5; maybe TRBD1 (5 bases). Trimming stripped 5 bases from V and 5 bases from J, with 13 bases between. CDR3 size: 14 residues. The chain's CDR3 is CASSPRRDDQPQHF. The CDR3 nucleotides read TGTGCCAGCAGTCCTCGCAGGGATGATCAGCCCCAGCATTTT.